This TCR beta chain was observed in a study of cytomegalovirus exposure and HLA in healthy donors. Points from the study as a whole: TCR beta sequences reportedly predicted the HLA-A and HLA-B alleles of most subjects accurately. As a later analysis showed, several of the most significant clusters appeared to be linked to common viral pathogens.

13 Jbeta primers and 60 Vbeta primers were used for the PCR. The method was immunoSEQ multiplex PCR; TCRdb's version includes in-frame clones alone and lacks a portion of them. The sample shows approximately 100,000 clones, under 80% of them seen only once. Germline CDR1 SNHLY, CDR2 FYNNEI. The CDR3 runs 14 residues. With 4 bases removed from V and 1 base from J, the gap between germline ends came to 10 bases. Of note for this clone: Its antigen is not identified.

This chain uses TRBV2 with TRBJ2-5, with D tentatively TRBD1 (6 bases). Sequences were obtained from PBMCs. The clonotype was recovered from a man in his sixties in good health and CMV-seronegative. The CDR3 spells CASSVAGAQETQYF. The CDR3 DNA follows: TGTGCCAGCAGTGTGGCAGGGGCCCAAGAGACCCAGTACTTC.